This TCR beta chain was recorded in a study of blood T cell repertoires in COVID-19 (dated by TCRdb to between 2020 and 2021). Describing the broader study: The collaborator samples originated in the United States, Italy and Spain and spanned the acute and convalescent phases of COVID-19. The repertoires were released in a freely available public database intended as a resource for research on the immune response to SARS-CoV-2. The material from the prospective study consisted of cDNA or gDNA derived from T cells, B-cell-depleted T cells, or PBMCs. A de-identified subject ID, COVID-19 status, age in years and sex were almost always included in the sample metadata. Where available, HLA class I and class II types were obtained from metadata supplied by the sample provider rather than from assay-based typing. Samples were obtained from the ongoing ImmuneRACE study (first 160 participants) and from 1,254 subjects provided by 6 global collaborators. Subjects who had been exposed to COVID-19, were actively infected with it, or had recovered from it provided the deeply sampled blood TCRbeta repertoires that made up the dataset.

On this clone: There is no known antigen for this receptor. Base qualities are not at hand, and no much larger clone is one base apart.

V is trimmed back by 6 bases and J by 8 bases, and the junction contains 9 bases that no gene match accounts for. CDR1 and CDR2 (SGHAT, FQNNGV) derive from the germline V gene. Including cysteine and phenylalanine, the CDR3 has 14 amino acids. Left in the record is the CDR3 DNA by itself, 42 bases read in frame from the first base. TCRbeta CDR3 regions were amplified from genomic DNA by means of the immunoSEQ Assay, a bias-controlled multiplex PCR. The authors processed their data as follows. Within the assay, amplification of reference gene primers was used to estimate how many nucleated cells each sample contained. To quantify the absolute abundance of each unique TCRbeta CDR3 rearrangement, sequence reads were collapsed and filtered. Productive Simpson clonality was computed per sample as the square root of Simpson's diversity index over productive rearrangements. The immuneACCESS repertoire file appears here via TCRdb, limited to in-frame rearrangements. These files lack a portion of the clones; in checked studies, under half of the deficit traces to unresolved V genes, and the cause of the others is not known. Clone size and V and J calls were adopted from that table, with D and trimming inferred from the DNA. This sample holds 450,000 or so clones; about 90% were observed only once. Clones ranked in the top ten supply 0.65% to 1% of the sample.

Overall study results and their limits: The quantity of clinical and demographic metadata differed by source and by participant and was supplied without curation.

One collaborating source in Seattle enrolled patients while the patients were actively infected and followed the patients over time throughout the course of disease. The collaborating institutions used their own protocols to collect whole blood in K2EDTA tubes. Collaborator samples were shipped for TCRbeta analysis as frozen whole blood, isolated PBMCs, or DNA extracted from either sample type. This sequence was found in a man aged 18 to 30 with COVID-19, enrolled during active disease. The sequencing input was peripheral blood. Rearrangement joined TRBV11-2 to TRBJ1-2; 10 bases in between match TRBD1. The DNA is as follows: TGTGCCAGCAGTCTACCGGGACAGGGGAGAGGCTACACCTTC. This sequence encodes CASSLPGQGRGYTF.